This is a list of T cell receptor beta chains from one sample in a study of T cell responses to AZD1222 COVID-19 vaccine. TCRdb's table, derived via immunoSEQ multiplex PCR, lists solely in-frame clones and lacks some. The sample comprises over 100,000 clones, about 88% of which are singletons, and roughly 2.6% rests with the top ten. The input for sequencing was peripheral blood, taken on day 0 of AZD1222 vaccination. The receptors here all came from an adult in good health. CDR3s include the opening cysteine and the closing phenylalanine or tryptophan. D genes are given only for firm matches. Some rows have no size entry. The others give once, few or many, or a class for an expanded clone.

J gene: TRBJ1-4
clone size: NA
D gene: NA
V gene: TRBV28
CDR3 DNA: TGTGCCAGCAGACCCGGGCCTTGGGGTGAAAAACTGTTTTTT
CDR3 protein: CASRPGPWGEKLFF

J gene: TRBJ2-7
clone size: NA
D gene: NA
V gene: TRBV30
CDR3 DNA: TGTGCCTGGAGGCCCGGGGGCCCCTACGAGCAGTACTTC
CDR3 protein: CAWRPGGPYEQYF

J gene: TRBJ1-4
clone size: NA
D gene: TRBD1
V gene: TRBV5-4
CDR3 DNA: TGTGCCAGCAGCAGACAGGGTGGGACTAATGAAAAACTGTTTTTT
CDR3 protein: CASSRQGGTNEKLFF

J gene: TRBJ2-6
clone size: once
D gene: NA
V gene: TRBV18
CDR3 DNA: TGTGCCAGCTCACCGGAGGGCGGTGGGGCCAACGTCCTGACTTTC
CDR3 protein: CASSPEGGGANVLTF

J gene: TRBJ1-5
clone size: NA
D gene: TRBD1
V gene: TRBV28
CDR3 DNA: TGTGCCAGCACAGTACAGGGGGGCGGCAATCAGCCCCAGCATTTT
CDR3 protein: CASTVQGGGNQPQHF

J gene: TRBJ2-3
clone size: NA
D gene: NA
V gene: TRBV6-4
CDR3 DNA: TGTGCCAGCAGTGACTCTGGACTACGCACAGATACGCAGTATTTT
CDR3 protein: CASSDSGLRTDTQYF

J gene: TRBJ1-5
clone size: NA
D gene: NA
V gene: TRBV15
CDR3 DNA: TGTGCCACCAGCACCGGGGGGCGGGATCAGCCCCAGCATTTT
CDR3 protein: CATSTGGRDQPQHF

J gene: TRBJ2-2
clone size: NA
D gene: TRBD2
V gene: TRBV7-3
CDR3 DNA: TGTGCCAGCAGCCCTACAGGGACTAGCGGACATAACACCGGGGAGCTGTTTTTT
CDR3 protein: CASSPTGTSGHNTGELFF

J gene: TRBJ1-2
clone size: NA
D gene: TRBD1
V gene: TRBV5-6
CDR3 DNA: TGTGCCAGCAGCTTGGCCGGTCCGGGACAGGACTATGGCTACACCTTC
CDR3 protein: CASSLAGPGQDYGYTF

J gene: TRBJ1-2
clone size: NA
D gene: TRBD1
V gene: TRBV18
CDR3 DNA: TGTGCCAGCTCACCAAATACCCCCCTTTTACAGGGGAACTATGGCTACACCTTC
CDR3 protein: CASSPNTPLLQGNYGYTF

J gene: TRBJ1-4
clone size: once
D gene: NA
V gene: TRBV12-3/TRBV12-4
CDR3 DNA: TGTGCCAGCGCTGGACAGACTAATGAAAAACTGTTTTTT
CDR3 protein: CASAGQTNEKLFF

J gene: TRBJ1-2
clone size: few
D gene: TRBD1
V gene: TRBV19
CDR3 DNA: TGTGCCAGTAGCCGACAGGGGGAGGCGGTGGGCTACACCTTC
CDR3 protein: CASSRQGEAVGYTF

J gene: TRBJ1-6
clone size: NA
D gene: NA
V gene: TRBV2
CDR3 DNA: TGTGCCAGTACCTCGGCGAGCTCCTATAATTCACCCCTCCACTTT
CDR3 protein: CASTSASSYNSPLHF

J gene: TRBJ2-2
clone size: once
D gene: TRBD1
V gene: TRBV7-9
CDR3 DNA: TGTGCCAGCAGCCCCCAGGGCAGGGGGACCGGGGAGCTGTTTTTT
CDR3 protein: CASSPQGRGTGELFF

J gene: TRBJ2-7
clone size: NA
D gene: NA
V gene: TRBV18
CDR3 DNA: TGTGCCAGCTCACCACCCCAGGGGAACTACGAGCAGTACTTC
CDR3 protein: CASSPPQGNYEQYF

J gene: TRBJ2-6
clone size: NA
D gene: TRBD2
V gene: TRBV28
CDR3 DNA: TGTGCCAGCAGTCCGTCGGGTAGCGGGGGCTCTGGGGCCAACGTCCTGACTTTC
CDR3 protein: CASSPSGSGGSGANVLTF